Sequencing of this T cell receptor beta chain was carried out in a study of glioma-infiltrating T cells. For the study at large: Low-grade gliomas were grade II; glioblastomas were grade IV at initial diagnosis.

Using RNA template, CDR3s of TCR alpha and beta were amplified with iRepertoire arm-PCR. TCRdb processed the multiplex PCR reads anew with MiXCR; each CDR3 protein has one entry. The sample lists a few hundred thousand distinct CDR3 sequences, about two fifths occurring once. In germline, CDR1 is MGHDK, CDR2 SYGVNS. There are 13 residues in the CDR3. V lost 1 base to trimming and J lost 5 bases, with 8 bases between them. The V gene is TRBV25-1, the J gene TRBJ2-5; D is ambiguous. The receptor comes from a human donor with low-grade glioma or glioblastoma, undergoing nonglioma brain surgery, or in good health (not recorded which). Specimen: glioma tissue, nonneoplastic brain tissue, or PBMCs (not recorded which). CDR3 residues: CASSESGSETQYF. CDR3 coding DNA: TGTGCCAGCAGTGAATCCGGATCGGAGACCCAGTACTTC.